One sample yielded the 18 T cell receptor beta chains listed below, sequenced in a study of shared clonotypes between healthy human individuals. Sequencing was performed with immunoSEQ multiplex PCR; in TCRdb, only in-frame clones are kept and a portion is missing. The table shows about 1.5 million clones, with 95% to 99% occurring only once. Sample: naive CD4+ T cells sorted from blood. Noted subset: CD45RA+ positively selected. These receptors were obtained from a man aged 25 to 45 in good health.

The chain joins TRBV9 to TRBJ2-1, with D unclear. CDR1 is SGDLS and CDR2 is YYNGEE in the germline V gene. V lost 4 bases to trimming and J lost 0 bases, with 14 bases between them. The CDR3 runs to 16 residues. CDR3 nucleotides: TGTGCCAGCAGCCCCAGCGCCAGGAGCTCCTACAATGAGCAGTTCTTC. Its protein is CASSPSARSSYNEQFF.

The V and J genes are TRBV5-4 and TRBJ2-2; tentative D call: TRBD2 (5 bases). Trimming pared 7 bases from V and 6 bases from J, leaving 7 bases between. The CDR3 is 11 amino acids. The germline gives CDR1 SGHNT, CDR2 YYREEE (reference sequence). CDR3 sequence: CASSEAGELFF. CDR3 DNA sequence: TGTGCCAGCTCGGAGGCCGGGGAGCTGTTTTTT.

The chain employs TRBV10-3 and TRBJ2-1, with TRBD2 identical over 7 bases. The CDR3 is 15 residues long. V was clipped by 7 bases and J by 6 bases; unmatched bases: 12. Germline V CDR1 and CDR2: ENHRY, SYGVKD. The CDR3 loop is CAINPGLQKINEQFF. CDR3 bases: TGTGCCATCAATCCGGGACTACAAAAAATCAATGAGCAGTTCTTC.

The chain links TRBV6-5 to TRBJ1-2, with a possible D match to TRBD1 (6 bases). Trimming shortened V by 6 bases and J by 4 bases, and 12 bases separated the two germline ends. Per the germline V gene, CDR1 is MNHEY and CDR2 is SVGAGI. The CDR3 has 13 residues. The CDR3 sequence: CASSRDTLYGYTF. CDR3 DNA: TGTGCCAGCAGCCGGGACACACTCTATGGCTACACCTTC.

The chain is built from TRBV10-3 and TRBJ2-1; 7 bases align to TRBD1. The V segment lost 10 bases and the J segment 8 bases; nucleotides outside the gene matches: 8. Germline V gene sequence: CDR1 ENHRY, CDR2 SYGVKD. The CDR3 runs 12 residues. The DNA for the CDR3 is TGTGCCACCGCTCTAGGGGGCTATGAGCAGTTCTTC. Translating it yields CATALGGYEQFF.

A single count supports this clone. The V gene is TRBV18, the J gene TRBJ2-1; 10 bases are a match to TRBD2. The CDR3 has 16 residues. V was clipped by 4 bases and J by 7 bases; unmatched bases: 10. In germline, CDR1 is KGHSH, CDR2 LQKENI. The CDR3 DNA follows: TGTGCCAGCTCACGACTAAGCGGGAGGGCCGGTAATGAGCAGTTCTTC. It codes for CASSRLSGRAGNEQFF.

This CDR3 is CASSPGGQETQYF. The CDR3 bases are TGTGCCAGCAGCCCGGGGGGGCAAGAGACCCAGTACTTC. V and J are TRBV7-7 and TRBJ2-5; 8 nucleotides line up with TRBD2. Germline V gene sequence: CDR1 SSHAT, CDR2 FNYEAQ (reference sequence). With 5 bases clipped from V and 2 bases from J, the junction kept 1 base outside the gene matches. The CDR3 covers 13 residues.

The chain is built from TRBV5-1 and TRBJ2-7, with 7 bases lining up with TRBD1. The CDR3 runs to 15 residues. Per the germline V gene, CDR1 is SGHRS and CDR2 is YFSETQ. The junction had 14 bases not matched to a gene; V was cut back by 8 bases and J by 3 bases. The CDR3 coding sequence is TGCGCCAGTAGCCACGGGACAGCAATTATCTACGAGCAGTACTTC. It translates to CASSHGTAIIYEQYF.

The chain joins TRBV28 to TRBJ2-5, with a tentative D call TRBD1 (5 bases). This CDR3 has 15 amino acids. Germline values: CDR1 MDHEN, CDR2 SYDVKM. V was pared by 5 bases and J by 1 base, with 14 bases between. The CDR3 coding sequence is TGTGCCAGCAGTCGTGGGGCGGTACTCCAAGAGACCCAGTACTTC. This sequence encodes CASSRGAVLQETQYF.

In nucleotides, the CDR3 is TGTGCCAGCAGCTTGATGATGGATGAGCAGTTCTTC. Amino acids: CASSLMMDEQFF. The chain couples TRBV5-7 to TRBJ2-1; no definite D call. TRBV5-7 is recorded as an ORF, its role being uncertain. The CDR3 loop spans 12 amino acids. V dropped 1 base and J dropped 8 bases, with 7 bases sitting between them.

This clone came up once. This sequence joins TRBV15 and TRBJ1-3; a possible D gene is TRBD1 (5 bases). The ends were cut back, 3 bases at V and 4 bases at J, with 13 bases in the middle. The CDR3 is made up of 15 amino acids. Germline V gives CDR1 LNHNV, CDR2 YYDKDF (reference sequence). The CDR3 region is CATSRGPRQGNTIYF. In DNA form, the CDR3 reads TGTGCCACCAGCAGGGGACCCCGGCAAGGAAACACCATATATTTT.

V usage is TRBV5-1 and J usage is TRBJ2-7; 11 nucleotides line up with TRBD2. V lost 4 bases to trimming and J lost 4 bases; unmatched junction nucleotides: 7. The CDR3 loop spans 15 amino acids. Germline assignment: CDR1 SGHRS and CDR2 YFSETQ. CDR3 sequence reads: CASSVGLADLYEQYF. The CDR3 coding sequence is TGCGCCAGCAGCGTGGGACTAGCGGATTTATACGAGCAGTACTTC.

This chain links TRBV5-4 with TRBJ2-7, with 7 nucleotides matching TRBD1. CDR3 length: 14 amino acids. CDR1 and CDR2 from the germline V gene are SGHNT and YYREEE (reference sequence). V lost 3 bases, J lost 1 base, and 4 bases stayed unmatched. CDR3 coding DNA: TGTGCCAGCAGCTCGGGACAGAGATCCTACGAGCAGTACTTC. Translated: CASSSGQRSYEQYF.

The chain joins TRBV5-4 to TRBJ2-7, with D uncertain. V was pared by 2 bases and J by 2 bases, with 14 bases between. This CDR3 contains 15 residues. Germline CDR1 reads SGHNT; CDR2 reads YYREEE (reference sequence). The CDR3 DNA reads TGTGCCAGCAGCTTAGGTAGGCAGCCAACCTACGAGCAGTACTTC. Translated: CASSLGRQPTYEQYF.

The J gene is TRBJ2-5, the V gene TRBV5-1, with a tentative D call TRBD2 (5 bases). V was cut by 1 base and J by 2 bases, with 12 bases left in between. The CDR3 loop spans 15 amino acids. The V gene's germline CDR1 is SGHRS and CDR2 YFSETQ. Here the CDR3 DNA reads TGCGCCAGCAGCTTGTGGGAGATAGGGCAAGAGACCCAGTACTTC. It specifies CASSLWEIGQETQYF.

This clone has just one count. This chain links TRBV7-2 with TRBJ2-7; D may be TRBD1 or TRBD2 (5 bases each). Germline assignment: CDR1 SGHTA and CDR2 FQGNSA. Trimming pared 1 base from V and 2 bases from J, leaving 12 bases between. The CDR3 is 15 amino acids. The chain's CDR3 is CASSLVGRGAYEQYF. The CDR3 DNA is TGTGCCAGCAGCTTAGTCGGTAGAGGGGCCTACGAGCAGTACTTC.

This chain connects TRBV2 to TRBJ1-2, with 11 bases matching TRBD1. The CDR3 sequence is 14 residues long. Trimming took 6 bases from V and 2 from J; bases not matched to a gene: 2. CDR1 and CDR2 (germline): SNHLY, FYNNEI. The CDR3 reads CASSRDRGNYGYTF. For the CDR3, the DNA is TGTGCCAGCAGCCGGGACAGGGGGAACTATGGCTACACCTTC.

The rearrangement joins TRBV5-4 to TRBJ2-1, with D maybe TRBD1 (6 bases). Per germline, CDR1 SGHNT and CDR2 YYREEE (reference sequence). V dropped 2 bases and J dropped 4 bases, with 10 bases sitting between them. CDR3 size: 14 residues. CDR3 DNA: TGTGCCAGCAGCTTACCCCAGGGGTACAATGAGCAGTTCTTC. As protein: CASSLPQGYNEQFF. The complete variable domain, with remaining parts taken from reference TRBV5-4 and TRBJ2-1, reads ETGVTQSPTHLIKTRGQQVTLRCSSQSGHNTVSWYQQALGQGPQFIFQYYREEENGRGNFPPRFSGLQFPNYSSELNVNALELDDSALYLCASSLPQGYNEQFFGPGTRLTVL.